This T cell receptor beta chain was captured in a study of cytomegalovirus exposure and HLA in healthy donors. Whole-study results and caveats: The study designated 150 to 200 TCR beta chains cytomegalovirus-associated. Subsequent analysis revealed that first-cohort TCR clusters tended to co-occur in the 120 validation repertoires.

Concerning this clone itself: The antigen is undetermined.

The table came from immunoSEQ multiplex PCR; TCRdb's copy has only in-frame clones and leaves some out. The table records 250,000 or so clones, 87% of them present only once. Trimming shortened V by 2 bases and J by 5 bases, and 16 bases separated the two germline ends. The CDR3 length is 17 residues. Germline CDR1 is MDHEN and CDR2 is SYDVKM. Separate from the roughly 730-subject first cohort, the roughly 130-subject validation cohort was the one that the donors belonged to. The TCR was taken from a man in his late teens or twenties in good health and CMV-seronegative. This sequence joins TRBV28 and TRBJ1-6; a possible D gene is TRBD1 (5 bases). The sequenced sample was PBMCs. The CDR3 DNA is TGTGCCAGCAGTTTAGACCGATGGGGCTTCGATAATTCACCCCTCCACTTT. This gives the protein CASSLDRWGFDNSPLHF.